Listed below are T cell receptor beta chains from one sample, sequenced in a study of T cell responses to AZD1222 COVID-19 vaccine. TCRdb's table, derived via immunoSEQ multiplex PCR, lists solely in-frame clones and lacks some. Among 140,000 to 150,000 clones listed, approximately 90% were seen once. Sample: peripheral blood, taken 28 days after the second AZD1222 dose. The source of these receptors is an adult who received the AZD1222 COVID-19 vaccine. Each CDR3 is given with its conserved first and last residue. A D gene is named only where the DNA matches it firmly. Size tells how often a clone was seen (once, few, many) or the class of an expanded clone, and some rows leave it out.

clone_size	d_call	v_call	j_call	cdr3_nt	cdr3_aa
.	.	TRBV7-9	TRBJ2-5	TGTGCCAGCAGCTTCGCTGAGACCCAGTACTTC	CASSFAETQYF
.	TRBD1	TRBV7-2	TRBJ1-2	TGTGCCAGCAGCTTAGTAGGGACAGGGTTCGTTTTGAACTATGGCTACACCTTC	CASSLVGTGFVLNYGYTF
once	TRBD2	TRBV6-2/TRBV6-3	TRBJ2-1	TGTGCCAGCAGTAGGACTAGCGCCAATGAGCAGTTCTTC	CASSRTSANEQFF
.	TRBD1	TRBV5-4	TRBJ1-5	TGTGCCAGCAGCTTTAAGTTAAGGGGGCTTAGACCCCAGCATTTT	CASSFKLRGLRPQHF
few	TRBD2	TRBV6-4	TRBJ2-2	TGTGCCAGCAGTCCTCTAGCGGGAGGGCCTAGGGAGCTGTTTTTT	CASSPLAGGPRELFF
.	.	TRBV4-3	TRBJ2-1	TGCGCCAGCAGCCAAGCGGGCGGATACAATGAGCAGTTCTTC	CASSQAGGYNEQFF
.	.	TRBV20-1	TRBJ1-4	TGCAGTGCTAGTAGGGGATGGGCTAATGAAAAACTGTTTTTT	CSASRGWANEKLFF
once	.	TRBV12-5	TRBJ2-3	TGTGCTAGTGGTTCCGACGATCTTTGGGCAGATACGCAGTATTTT	CASGSDDLWADTQYF
.	.	TRBV6-1	TRBJ1-4	TGTGCCAGCAGTGAAGGCGTGGGACACCCCTCGGAAAAACTGTTTTTT	CASSEGVGHPSEKLFF
.	TRBD1	TRBV15	TRBJ2-7	TGTGCCACCAGCATGCCCGGGACAGGAGTCTACGAGCAGTACTTC	CATSMPGTGVYEQYF
.	.	TRBV6-6	TRBJ1-1	TGTGCCAGCAGTTATAGGGTGGGACCGGCTGAAGCTTTCTTT	CASSYRVGPAEAFF
.	TRBD2	TRBV6-4	TRBJ2-7	TGTGCCAGCAGTGTCCCGATTTGGGAAGGGCGGGGGATTATTGATGACGAGCAGTACTTC	CASSVPIWEGRGIIDDEQYF
.	.	TRBV12-3/TRBV12-4	TRBJ1-3	TGTGCCAGCCGGGACAACTCTGGAAACACCATATATTTT	CASRDNSGNTIYF
.	.	TRBV5-4	TRBJ2-1	TGTGCCAGCAGCCAAGGGGGACACAGGGCAACCTACAATGAGCAGTTCTTC	CASSQGGHRATYNEQFF
.	TRBD1	TRBV7-8	TRBJ1-2	TGTGCCAGCAGCTTAGCGAAGGGGGCCTATGGCTACACCTTC	CASSLAKGAYGYTF
.	TRBD1	TRBV28	TRBJ1-5	TGTGCCAGCAGAGCAACCGGGACAGGAAAAGGGTTGTCCCAGCATTTT	CASRATGTGKGLSQHF
.	.	TRBV7-8	TRBJ1-1	TGTGCCAGCAGGGGCCGGGGCCACAAGAACACTGAAGCTTTCTTT	CASRGRGHKNTEAFF
.	.	TRBV5-4	TRBJ1-1	TGTGCCAGCAGCTTGGACAGGAATGAAGCTTTCTTT	CASSLDRNEAFF
.	TRBD1	TRBV27	TRBJ2-1	TGTGCCAGCCGCCGGGACAGACAATACAATGAGCAGTTCTTC	CASRRDRQYNEQFF
.	.	TRBV6-4	TRBJ1-1	TGTGCCAGCAGTGCCTCGCCCGGGAACACTGAAGCTTTCTTT	CASSASPGNTEAFF
.	TRBD2	TRBV5-4	TRBJ2-2	TGTGCCAGCAGAGCCGGGACTAGCGGATCATATACCGGGGAGCTGTTTTTT	CASRAGTSGSYTGELFF
.	TRBD2	TRBV19	TRBJ2-4	TGTGCCAGTAGCCGTCGGACTAGCGGTTCCAAAAACATTCAGTACTTC	CASSRRTSGSKNIQYF
.	TRBD1	TRBV6-5	TRBJ1-5	TGTGCCAGCAGCCGACAGGGGAATCAGCCCCAGCATTTT	CASSRQGNQPQHF
.	.	TRBV7-2	TRBJ2-5	TGTGCCAGCAGCTCGCTGGCGGGGCAAGAGACCCAGTACTTC	CASSSLAGQETQYF
.	.	TRBV28	TRBJ1-5	TGTGCCAGCAGTTCGGGGGGGGATGGCAATCAGCCCCAGCATTTT	CASSSGGDGNQPQHF
once	TRBD1	TRBV11-2	TRBJ1-4	TGTGCCAGCAGCTCCGGGCGGACAGGGAGGCCGGCTAATGAAAAACTGTTTTTT	CASSSGRTGRPANEKLFF
once	.	TRBV5-1	TRBJ1-6	TGCGCCAGCAGCTTGGAGTCGGTCGGACAGACTAATTCACCCCTCCACTTT	CASSLESVGQTNSPLHF
.	.	TRBV15	TRBJ2-2	TGTGCCACCAGCAGAGCCTCAGCCACCGGGGAGCTGTTTTTT	CATSRASATGELFF
.	.	TRBV27	TRBJ2-7	TGTGCCAGCACCAGAATCGGGACATCTTTAGAGCAGTACTTC	CASTRIGTSLEQYF
.	.	TRBV19	TRBJ1-1	TGTGCCAGTAGTATGATAAATAGGGTGGGCACTGAAGCTTTCTTT	CASSMINRVGTEAFF
.	TRBD1	TRBV6-2/TRBV6-3	TRBJ1-5	TGTGCCAGCAGTTACTCGGCAGGGGGCGGTCAGCCCCAGCATTTT	CASSYSAGGGQPQHF
.	TRBD1	TRBV7-8	TRBJ1-1	TGTGCCAGCAGCTTATACGGGGACAGGGGATCGACTGAAGCTTTCTTT	CASSLYGDRGSTEAFF